This T cell receptor (beta chain) was documented in a study of regulatory T cells in long-lasting Graves disease. Findings of the study overall: Persistent patients had a count of shared public clonotypes (around 2,500) that exceeded that of new patients (around 960).

This clonotype was seen ten or more times. Antigen unknown. Time point indicated: newly diagnosed GD, antithyroid drugs for less than 3 months. Following extraction of RNA from PBMCs, that RNA was used to make the TCR library. With iRepertoire HTBI primers and Arm-PCR of CDR3 regions, TCR beta libraries were built. MiXCR was run by TCRdb on the multiplex PCR reads, yielding one entry per CDR3 protein. The sample contains 300,000 to 400,000 distinct CDR3 sequences, 16% of which appear only once. Germline-derived CDR1 and CDR2 are SGHTA and FQGNSA. CDR3 size: 13 residues. V lost 1 base and J 5 bases, leaving 6 bases between the germline ends. These data were likewise used in another study, on T cells in Graves' hyperthyroidism and ophthalmopathy.

The V call is TRBV7-2, the J call TRBJ2-1; D may be TRBD2 (6 bases). The sequence came from a man between 35 and 55 years old with Graves disease. The specimen comprised peripheral blood mononuclear cells (PBMCs), sampled at new diagnosis, from a patient treated with antithyroid drugs. CDR3 DNA: TGTGCCAGCAGCTTAGGACTAGACAATGAGCAGTTCTTC. Protein: CASSLGLDNEQFF.